The next 19 T cell receptor beta chains were all read from a single sample in a study of CD8 T cells in Susac syndrome. After extraction with the RNeasy kit, roughly 0.5 to 1 ug of the RNA was reverse transcribed using random hexamers. Each CDR3 protein is one row after TCRdb ran MiXCR on the immunoSEQ multiplex PCR reads. The repertoire consists of 180,000 or so distinct CDR3 sequences, with 85% to 95% occurring once and the leading ten covering 0.08% to 0.11%. The material sequenced was CD4+ T cells from PBMCs. Source of these receptors: a human donor in good health.

V is TRBV18 and J is TRBJ2-3; 8 bases are a match to TRBD2. V lost 2 bases to trimming and J lost 4 bases; unmatched junction nucleotides: 2. Per germline, CDR1 KGHSH and CDR2 LQKENI. The CDR3 is made up of 14 amino acids. As DNA, the CDR3 is TGTGCCAGCTCACCAGGCGGGAGGTCAGATACGCAGTATTTT. This codes for CASSPGGRSDTQYF. The variable domain in full, completed from reference TRBV18 and TRBJ2-3, reads NAGVMQNPRHLVRRRGQEARLRCSPMKGHSHVYWYRQLPEEGLKFMVYLQKENIIDESGMPKERFSAEFPKEGPSILRIQQVVRGDSAAYFCASSPGGRSDTQYFGPGTRLTVL.

This chain joins TRBV29-1 and TRBJ2-5; D uncertain. Germline V gives CDR1 SQVTM, CDR2 ANQGSEA. The CDR3 sequence is 12 residues long. Trimming left V 4 bases short and J 2 bases short, with 8 bases between. In DNA form, the CDR3 reads TGCAGCGTTGGGCAGAAGCAAGAGACCCAGTACTTC. Its protein is CSVGQKQETQYF.

The CDR3 reads CATSREGVYGGGYTF. CDR3 bases: TGTGCCACCAGCAGAGAAGGTGTCTACGGGGGTGGCTACACCTTC. The chain carries TRBV15 and TRBJ1-2, with D perhaps matching TRBD1 (5 bases). This CDR3 region has 15 residues. Germline CDR1 LNHNV, CDR2 YYDKDF (reference sequence). With 0 bases removed from V and 7 bases from J, the gap between germline ends came to 15 bases.

The chain is built from TRBV24-1 and TRBJ2-3; D might be TRBD2 (6 bases). This CDR3 is built from 16 residues. The ends were cut back, 4 bases at V and 2 bases at J, with 15 bases in the middle. CDR1 and CDR2 (germline): KGHDR, SFDVKD. The CDR3: CATSDPGRDSTDTQYF. The CDR3 nucleotides are TGTGCCACCAGTGACCCGGGACGGGACTCCACAGATACGCAGTATTTT.

This chain links TRBV9 with TRBJ2-7; a weak D match, TRBD1 (6 bases). V shed 4 bases and J shed 2 bases, with 16 bases lying between them. The germline CDR1 and CDR2 sequences are SGDLS and YYNGEE. The CDR3 is 15 amino acids. CDR3 sequence: CASSLYDRNTYEQYV. The CDR3 DNA reads as TGTGCCAGCAGCTTATATGACAGGAACACCTACGAGCAGTACGTC.

The gene calls are TRBV7-9 and TRBJ2-7, with 9 bases aligning to TRBD2. CDR3 length equals 14 residues. The germline CDR1 and CDR2 sequences are SEHNR and FQNEAQ (reference sequence). Losses at the gene ends were 4 bases for V and 5 bases for J; bases not matched to a gene: 6. As DNA, the CDR3 is TGTGCCAGCAGCTCCCCCGCGGGAGGGGACGAGCAGTACGTC. Protein sequence: CASSSPAGGDEQYV.

A few counts support this clonotype. The V and J genes are TRBV7-9 and TRBJ1-1; D gene unclear. V was trimmed by 0 bases and J by 4 bases, leaving 6 bases between them. Germline CDR1 and CDR2: SEHNR and FQNEAQ (reference sequence). This CDR3 region has 13 residues. The CDR3 is CASSLAMGTEAFF. DNA of the CDR3: TGTGCCAGCAGCTTAGCTATGGGCACTGAAGCTTTCTTT. Full variable domain (missing parts from reference TRBV7-9 and TRBJ1-1): DTGVSQNPRHKITKRGQNVTFRCDPISEHNRLYWYRQTLGQGPEFLTYFQNEAQLEKSRLLSDRFSAERPKGSFSTLEIQRTEQGDSAMYLCASSLAMGTEAFFGQGTRLTVV.

The chain recombines TRBV5-1 with TRBJ1-3; 7 bases are a match to TRBD1. Per germline, CDR1 SGHRS and CDR2 YFSETQ. J gave up 0 bases and V 0 bases, and 6 bases lay outside the gene matches. The CDR3 sequence is 17 residues long. The CDR3 bases are TGCGCCAGCAGCTTGGTGTCTCCAGGGGGCTCTGGAAACACCATATATTTT. This gives the protein CASSLVSPGGSGNTIYF.

J is TRBJ2-7 and V is TRBV20-1, with 9 bases lining up with TRBD1. Germline V gene lookup returns CDR1 DFQATT and CDR2 SNEGSKA (reference sequence). The CDR3 is 11 amino acids. CDR3 loop: CSPGQGDEQYF. CDR3 DNA: TGCAGCCCGGGACAGGGAGACGAGCAGTACTTC.

The chain links TRBV18 to TRBJ2-7, with 8 bases fitting TRBD1. Germline V gives CDR1 KGHSH, CDR2 LQKENI. Germline trimming cut 1 base from V and 2 bases from J; bases unmatched to any gene: 7. This CDR3 spans 16 amino acids. The CDR3 DNA is TGTGCCAGCTCACCACTTGGCCGGGACAGGCCCTACGAGCAGTACGTC. Translated, it gives CASSPLGRDRPYEQYV.

This clonotype was seen just once. This chain joins TRBV18 and TRBJ2-5; the D gene is possibly TRBD1 (6 bases). Trimming removed 0 bases from V and 3 bases from J, with 8 bases in between. Germline V gene sequence: CDR1 KGHSH, CDR2 LQKENI. The CDR3 runs 14 residues. The DNA for the CDR3 is TGTGCCAGCTCACCACCTAACAGGGAAGAGACCCAGTACTTC. It specifies CASSPPNREETQYF.

The chain couples TRBV24-1 to TRBJ2-3; D uncertain. The CDR3 extends over 13 amino acids. The V gene lost 3 bases and the J gene lost 2 bases, with 5 bases spanning the gap. The germline V gene encodes CDR1 KGHDR and CDR2 SFDVKD. Here the CDR3 reads CATSDPTTDTQYF. CDR3 bases: TGTGCCACCAGTGATCCAACCACAGATACGCAGTATTTT.

The rearrangement links TRBV30 to TRBJ1-2; TRBD1 matches at 9 bases. This CDR3 has 14 amino acids. Losses at the gene ends were 3 bases for V and 8 bases for J; bases not matched to a gene: 10. CDR1 is GTSNPN, CDR2 SVGIG, per germline (reference sequence). CDR3 in DNA: TGTGCCTGGAGACGAGGGACAGGGTCTTTCGGCTACACCTTC. Translating it yields CAWRRGTGSFGYTF. Full variable domain (remainder filled in from reference TRBV30 and TRBJ1-2): SQTIHQWPATLVQPVGSPLSLECTVEGTSNPNLYWYRQAAGRGLQLLFYSVGIGQISSEVPQNLSASRPQDRQFILSSKKLLLSDSGFYLCAWRRGTGSFGYTFGSGTRLTVV.

The chain has TRBV18 and TRBJ2-1; 10 nucleotides agree with TRBD2. Per the germline V gene, CDR1 is KGHSH and CDR2 is LQKENI. The CDR3 has 15 amino acids. With 3 bases clipped from V and 7 bases from J, the junction kept 6 bases outside the gene matches. The CDR3 reads CASSPTSGDQNEQFF. The CDR3 DNA sequence: TGTGCCAGCTCACCTACTAGCGGGGATCAGAATGAGCAGTTCTTC.

The chain couples TRBV9 to TRBJ2-1, with unresolved D. There are 13 residues in the CDR3. The V gene's germline CDR1 is SGDLS and CDR2 YYNGEE. V gave up 0 bases and J gave up 10 bases, with 11 bases separating them. The CDR3 is CASSVGTLGEQFF. CDR3 sequence (DNA): TGTGCCAGCAGCGTAGGCACCCTGGGGGAGCAGTTCTTC.

This clonotype was recorded only once. The V and J genes are TRBV9 and TRBJ2-7, with unresolved D. CDR1 and CDR2 from the germline V gene are SGDLS and YYNGEE. V was clipped by 4 bases and J by 9 bases, with 20 bases between them. The CDR3 spans 14 residues. The chain's CDR3 is CASSFGPLGDGQYF. The CDR3 region has the DNA TGTGCCAGCAGCTTCGGGCCTTTGGGTGACGGGCAGTACTTC.

The CDR3 DNA reads TGTGCCAGCAGCCAATTAACGGAGAATTCACCCCTCCACTTT. Translation: CASSQLTENSPLHF. The J gene is TRBJ1-6, the V gene TRBV3-1; D uncertain. This CDR3 is built from 14 residues. Germline CDR1 and CDR2: LGHDT and YNNKEL (reference sequence). The V end was cut by 2 bases, the J end by 7 bases, with 9 bases between.

This chain links TRBV7-9 with TRBJ1-6, with D maybe TRBD1 (5 bases). This CDR3 comprises 14 residues. V lost 3 bases to trimming and J lost 10 bases, with 13 bases between them. Germline V CDR1 and CDR2: SEHNR, FQNEAQ (reference sequence). This chain's CDR3 is CASSLDLGDSPLHF. DNA for the CDR3: TGTGCCAGCAGCTTGGACCTTGGGGACTCACCCCTCCACTTT.

This sequence joins TRBV3-1 and TRBJ2-1, with TRBD2 identical over 8 bases. The CDR3 length is 11 residues. V was clipped by 4 bases and J by 15 bases; unmatched bases: 5. Germline V gene sequence: CDR1 LGHDT, CDR2 YNNKEL (reference sequence). CDR3 in amino acids: CASSLGGARFF. The CDR3 region has the DNA TGTGCCAGCAGCCTCGGGGGGGCGAGGTTCTTC.